The subject of this entry is one T cell receptor (beta chain). Some clones are missing from TCRdb's copy, which holds only in-frame ones; the method was immunoSEQ multiplex PCR. The sample lists about 180,000 clones; approximately 94% were seen once. These data originate in a study of control samples from healthy donors and cancer patients. Per germline, CDR1 ENHRY and CDR2 SYGVKD. Trimming removed 10 bases at V and 8 bases at J, with 21 bases between. The CDR3 consists of 14 residues. Sequences were obtained from blood. The origin of this receptor is a woman aged 18-29 years in good health. The J gene is TRBJ1-5, the V gene TRBV10-3; D is perhaps TRBD1 (5 bases). CDR3 sequence: CATRDQSGIKPQHF. The CDR3 nucleotides read TGTGCCACCAGGGATCAATCGGGAATTAAGCCCCAGCATTTT.